This entry concerns a single T cell receptor beta chain. The antigen is not known. Regarding treatment: roughly 11-day PBMC culture with coronavirus spike peptide pools or control peptides (ViraFEST assay). This entry is derived from a study of vaccination and CD4 T cells after COVID-19. As for the study in general: Each enrolled participant received a two-dose regimen of either BNT162b2 or mRNA-1273 vaccine.

The Oncomine TCR Beta short-read assay sequenced DNA from cultured CD4+ T cells. In TCRdb, the PCR reads were re-called with MiXCR into one record per CDR3 protein. The top ten clones hold over 8.5% of a sample with around 16,000 distinct CDR3 sequences, around 79% of them seen once. The sequence was collected from a human donor who received a COVID-19 vaccine. The input for sequencing was CD4+ T cells from blood, cultured in vitro, taken after SARS-CoV-2 vaccination.

The CDR3 DNA reads as TGTGCCAGCAGCTTGGTTTTGGGGTTGGAGAATTCACCCCTCCACTTT. The encoded protein is CASSLVLGLENSPLHF. The J gene is TRBJ1-6, the V gene TRBV5-4, with D unclear. Trimming removed 0 bases from V and 7 bases from J, with 14 bases in between. This CDR3 contains 16 residues. Germline V gene sequence: CDR1 SGHNT, CDR2 YYREEE (reference sequence). Variable domain in full (rest from reference TRBV5-4 and TRBJ1-6): ETGVTQSPTHLIKTRGQQVTLRCSSQSGHNTVSWYQQALGQGPQFIFQYYREEENGRGNFPPRFSGLQFPNYSSELNVNALELDDSALYLCASSLVLGLENSPLHFGNGTRLTVT.